Given below is one T cell receptor beta chain in context. Some clones are missing from TCRdb's copy, which holds only in-frame ones; the method was immunoSEQ multiplex PCR. The table records 110,000 to 150,000 clones, approximately 92% of them present only once. This entry is derived from a study of control samples from healthy donors and cancer patients. There are 17 residues in the CDR3. The germline gives CDR1 MNHEY, CDR2 SVGEGT. Trimming took 3 bases from V and 7 from J; bases not matched to a gene: 12. The sequence came from a young man in good health. This chain joins TRBV6-2 or TRBV6-3 and TRBJ1-6, with 7 bases that match TRBD1. Sequenced input: blood. The CDR3: CASSYALSPTGNSPLHF. The CDR3 nucleotides read TGTGCCAGCAGTTATGCGCTATCCCCGACAGGGAATTCACCCCTCCACTTT.